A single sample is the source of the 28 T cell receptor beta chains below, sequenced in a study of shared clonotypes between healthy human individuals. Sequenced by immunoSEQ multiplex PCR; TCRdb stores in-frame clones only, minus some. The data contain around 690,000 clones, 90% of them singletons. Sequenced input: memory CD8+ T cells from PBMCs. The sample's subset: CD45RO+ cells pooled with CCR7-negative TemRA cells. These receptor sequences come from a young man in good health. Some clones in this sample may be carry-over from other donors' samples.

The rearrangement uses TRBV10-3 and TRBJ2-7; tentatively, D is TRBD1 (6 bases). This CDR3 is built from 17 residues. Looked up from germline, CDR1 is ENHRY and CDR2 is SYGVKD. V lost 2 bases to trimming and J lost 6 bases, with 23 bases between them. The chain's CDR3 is CAISEVFLETGNAEQYF. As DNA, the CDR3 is TGTGCCATCAGTGAGGTCTTTTTGGAGACAGGAAATGCCGAGCAGTACTTC.

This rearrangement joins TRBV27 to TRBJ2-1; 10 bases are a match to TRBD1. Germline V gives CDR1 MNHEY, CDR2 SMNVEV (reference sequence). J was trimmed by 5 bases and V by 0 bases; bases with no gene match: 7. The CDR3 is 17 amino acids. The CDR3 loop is CASSLSPGTGVHNEQFF. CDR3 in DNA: TGTGCCAGCAGTTTATCTCCCGGGACAGGGGTCCACAATGAGCAGTTCTTC.

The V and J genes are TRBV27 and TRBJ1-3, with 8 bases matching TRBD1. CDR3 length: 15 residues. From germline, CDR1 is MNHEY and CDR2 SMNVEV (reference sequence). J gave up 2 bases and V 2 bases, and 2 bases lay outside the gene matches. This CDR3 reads CASSLTGGPGNTIYF. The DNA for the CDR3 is TGTGCCAGCAGTTTAACAGGGGGACCTGGAAACACCATATATTTT.

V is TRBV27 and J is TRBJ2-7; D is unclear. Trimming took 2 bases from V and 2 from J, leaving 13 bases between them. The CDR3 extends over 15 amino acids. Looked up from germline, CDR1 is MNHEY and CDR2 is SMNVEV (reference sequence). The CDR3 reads CASSLARFSPYEQYF. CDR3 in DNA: TGTGCCAGCAGTTTAGCGAGATTTTCCCCCTACGAGCAGTACTTC.

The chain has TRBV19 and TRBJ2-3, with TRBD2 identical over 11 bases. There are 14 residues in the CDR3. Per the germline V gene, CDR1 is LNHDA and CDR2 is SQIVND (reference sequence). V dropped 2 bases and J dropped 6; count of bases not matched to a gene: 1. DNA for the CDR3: TGTGCCAGTAGTATACCTAGCGGGAGGGATACGCAGTATTTT. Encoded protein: CASSIPSGRDTQYF. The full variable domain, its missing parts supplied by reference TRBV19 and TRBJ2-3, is DGGITQSPKYLFRKEGQNVTLSCEQNLNHDAMYWYRQDPGQGLRLIYYSQIVNDFQKGDIAEGYSVSREKKESFPLTVTSAQKNPTAFYLCASSIPSGRDTQYFGPGTRLTVL.

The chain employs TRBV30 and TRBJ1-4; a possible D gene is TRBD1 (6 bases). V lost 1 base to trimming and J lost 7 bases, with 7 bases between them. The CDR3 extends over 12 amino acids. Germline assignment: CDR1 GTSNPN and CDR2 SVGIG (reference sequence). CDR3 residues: CAWSDRVEKLFF. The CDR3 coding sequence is TGTGCCTGGAGTGACAGGGTTGAAAAACTGTTTTTT. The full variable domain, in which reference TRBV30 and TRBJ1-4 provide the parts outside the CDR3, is SQTIHQWPATLVQPVGSPLSLECTVEGTSNPNLYWYRQAAGRGLQLLFYSVGIGQISSEVPQNLSASRPQDRQFILSSKKLLLSDSGFYLCAWSDRVEKLFFGSGTQLSVL.

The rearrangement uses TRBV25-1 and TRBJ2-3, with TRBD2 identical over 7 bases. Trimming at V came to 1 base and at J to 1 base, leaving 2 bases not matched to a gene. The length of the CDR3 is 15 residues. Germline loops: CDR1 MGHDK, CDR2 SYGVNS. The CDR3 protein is CASSEWGGGTDTQYF. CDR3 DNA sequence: TGTGCCAGCAGTGAATGGGGGGGAGGCACAGATACGCAGTATTTT.

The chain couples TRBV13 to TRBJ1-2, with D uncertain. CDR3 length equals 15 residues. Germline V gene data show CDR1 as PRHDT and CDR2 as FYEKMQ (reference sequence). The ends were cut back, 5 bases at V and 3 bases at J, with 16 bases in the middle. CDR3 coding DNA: TGTGCCAGCAGCCCGCAAAACGGACCGTACTATGGCTACACCTTC. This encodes CASSPQNGPYYGYTF.

CDR3 bases: TGTGCCAGCAGCCCCGGGCGGTTCTCTGGAAACACCATATATTTT. It yields the protein CASSPGRFSGNTIYF. The rearrangement uses TRBV6-5 and TRBJ1-3; no reliable D call. Germline CDR1 is MNHEY and CDR2 is SVGAGI. The CDR3 is 15 residues long. V lost 6 bases, J lost 0 bases, and 12 bases lay in between.

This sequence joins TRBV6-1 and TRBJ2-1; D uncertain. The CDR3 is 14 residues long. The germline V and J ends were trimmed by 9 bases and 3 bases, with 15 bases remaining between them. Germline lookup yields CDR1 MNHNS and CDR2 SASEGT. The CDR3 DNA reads TGTGCCAGTCGGTCCGGAGAGGACTACAATGAGCAGTTCTTC. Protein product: CASRSGEDYNEQFF.

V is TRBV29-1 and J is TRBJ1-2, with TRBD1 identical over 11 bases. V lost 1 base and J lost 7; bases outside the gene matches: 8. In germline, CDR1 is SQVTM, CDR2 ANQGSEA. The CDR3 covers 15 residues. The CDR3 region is CSVEGLWTGGAGYTF. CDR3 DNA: TGCAGCGTTGAAGGTCTTTGGACAGGGGGCGCTGGCTACACCTTC.

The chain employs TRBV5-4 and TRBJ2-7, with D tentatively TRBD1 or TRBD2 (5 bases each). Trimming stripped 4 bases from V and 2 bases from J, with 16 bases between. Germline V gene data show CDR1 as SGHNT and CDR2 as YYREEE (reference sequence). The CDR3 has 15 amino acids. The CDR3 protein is CASSLKFRDAYEQYF. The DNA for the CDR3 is TGTGCCAGCAGCCTGAAGTTCCGGGACGCCTACGAGCAGTACTTC. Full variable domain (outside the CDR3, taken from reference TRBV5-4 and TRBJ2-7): ETGVTQSPTHLIKTRGQQVTLRCSSQSGHNTVSWYQQALGQGPQFIFQYYREEENGRGNFPPRFSGLQFPNYSSELNVNALELDDSALYLCASSLKFRDAYEQYFGPGTRLTVT.

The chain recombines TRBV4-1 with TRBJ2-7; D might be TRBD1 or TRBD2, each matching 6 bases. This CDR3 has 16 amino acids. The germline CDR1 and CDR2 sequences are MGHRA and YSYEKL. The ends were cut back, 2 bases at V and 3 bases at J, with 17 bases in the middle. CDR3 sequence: CASSQYGPGAIYEQYF. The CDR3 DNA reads TGCGCCAGCAGCCAATATGGGCCGGGGGCCATCTACGAGCAGTACTTC.

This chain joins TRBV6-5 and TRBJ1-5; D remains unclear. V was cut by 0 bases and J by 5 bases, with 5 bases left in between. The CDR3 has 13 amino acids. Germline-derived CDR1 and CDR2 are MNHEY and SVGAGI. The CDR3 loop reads CASSYSLDQPQHF. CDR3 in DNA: TGTGCCAGCAGTTACTCATTAGATCAGCCCCAGCATTTT.

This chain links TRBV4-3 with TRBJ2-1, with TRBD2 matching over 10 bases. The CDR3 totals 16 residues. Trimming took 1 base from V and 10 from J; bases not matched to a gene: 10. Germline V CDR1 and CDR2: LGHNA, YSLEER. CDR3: CASSQARTSGWDEQFF. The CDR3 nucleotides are TGCGCCAGCAGCCAAGCCAGGACTAGCGGATGGGACGAGCAGTTCTTC.

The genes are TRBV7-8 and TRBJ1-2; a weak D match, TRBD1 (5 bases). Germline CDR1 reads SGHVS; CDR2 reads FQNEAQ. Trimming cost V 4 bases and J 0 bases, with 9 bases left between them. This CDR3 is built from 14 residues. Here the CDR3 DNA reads TGTGCCAGCAGCTCGGACATACCTAACTATGGCTACACCTTC. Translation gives CASSSDIPNYGYTF.

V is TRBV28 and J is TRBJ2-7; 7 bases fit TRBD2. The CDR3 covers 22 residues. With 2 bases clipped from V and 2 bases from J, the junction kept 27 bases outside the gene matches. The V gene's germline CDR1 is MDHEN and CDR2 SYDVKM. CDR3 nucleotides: TGTGCCAGCAGTTTAAGAAGTGTCCGGGACTACACTAAGAAAATACTTACCTACGAGCAGTACTTC. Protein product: CASSLRSVRDYTKKILTYEQYF.

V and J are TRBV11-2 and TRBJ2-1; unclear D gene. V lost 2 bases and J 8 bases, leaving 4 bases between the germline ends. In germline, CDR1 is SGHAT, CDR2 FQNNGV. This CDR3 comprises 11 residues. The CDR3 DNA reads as TGTGCCAGCAGCTTATTCGATGAGCAGTTCTTC. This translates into CASSLFDEQFF.

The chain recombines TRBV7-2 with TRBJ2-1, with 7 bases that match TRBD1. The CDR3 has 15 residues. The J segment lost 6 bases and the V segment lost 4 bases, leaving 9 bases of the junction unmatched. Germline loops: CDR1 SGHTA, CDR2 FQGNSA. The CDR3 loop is CASSSFTGAGNEQFF. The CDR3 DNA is TGTGCCAGCAGCTCATTCACAGGGGCCGGCAATGAGCAGTTCTTC.

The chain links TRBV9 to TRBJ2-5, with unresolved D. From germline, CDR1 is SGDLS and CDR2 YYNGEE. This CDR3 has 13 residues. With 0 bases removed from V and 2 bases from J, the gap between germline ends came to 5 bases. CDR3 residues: CASSVGGQETQYF. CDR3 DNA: TGTGCCAGCAGCGTAGGAGGTCAAGAGACCCAGTACTTC.

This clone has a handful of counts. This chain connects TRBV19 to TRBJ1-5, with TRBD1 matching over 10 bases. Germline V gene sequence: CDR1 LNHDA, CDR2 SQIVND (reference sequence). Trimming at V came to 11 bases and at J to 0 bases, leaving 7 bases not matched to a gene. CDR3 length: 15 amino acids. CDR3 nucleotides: TGTGCCTCCCGGGACAGGGGAGGTAGCAATCAGCCCCAGCATTTT. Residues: CASRDRGGSNQPQHF. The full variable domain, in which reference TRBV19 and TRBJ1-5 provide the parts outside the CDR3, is DGGITQSPKYLFRKEGQNVTLSCEQNLNHDAMYWYRQDPGQGLRLIYYSQIVNDFQKGDIAEGYSVSREKKESFPLTVTSAQKNPTAFYLCASRDRGGSNQPQHFGDGTRLSIL.

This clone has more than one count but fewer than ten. The CDR3 region is CASSLQGGTYEQYF. The CDR3 DNA reads TGTGCCAGCAGTTTACAGGGGGGAACCTACGAGCAGTACTTC. The rearrangement joins TRBV28 to TRBJ2-7; D perhaps matches TRBD1 (7 bases). The CDR3 consists of 14 residues. The germline gives CDR1 MDHEN, CDR2 SYDVKM. Trimming took off 2 bases at V and 2 bases at J, with 10 bases between the two ends.

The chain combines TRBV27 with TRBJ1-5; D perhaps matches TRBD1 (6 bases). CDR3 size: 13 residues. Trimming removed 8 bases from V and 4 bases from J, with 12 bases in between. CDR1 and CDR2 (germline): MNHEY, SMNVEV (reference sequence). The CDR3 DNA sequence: TGTGCCAGCGCGACACAGGGAAATCAGCCCCAGCATTTT. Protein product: CASATQGNQPQHF.

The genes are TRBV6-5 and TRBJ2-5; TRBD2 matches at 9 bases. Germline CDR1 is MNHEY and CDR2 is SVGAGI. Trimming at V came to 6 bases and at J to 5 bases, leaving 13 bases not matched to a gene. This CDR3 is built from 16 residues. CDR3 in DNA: TGTGCCAGCAGCTACCCCAGGCGGGAGGGTGGGGAGACCCAGTACTTC. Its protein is CASSYPRREGGETQYF.

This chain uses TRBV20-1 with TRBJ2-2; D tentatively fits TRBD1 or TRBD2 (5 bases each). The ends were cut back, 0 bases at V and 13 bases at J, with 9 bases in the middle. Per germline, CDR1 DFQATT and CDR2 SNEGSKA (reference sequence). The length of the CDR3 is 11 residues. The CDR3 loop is CSARDGGRLFF. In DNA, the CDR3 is TGCAGTGCTAGAGATGGGGGACGGCTGTTTTTT.

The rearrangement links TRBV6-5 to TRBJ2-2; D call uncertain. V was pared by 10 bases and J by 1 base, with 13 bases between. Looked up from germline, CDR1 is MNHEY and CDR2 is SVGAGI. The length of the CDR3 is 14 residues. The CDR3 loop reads CATTIRVNTGELFF. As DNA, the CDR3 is TGTGCCACCACCATTAGGGTGAACACCGGGGAGCTGTTTTTT.

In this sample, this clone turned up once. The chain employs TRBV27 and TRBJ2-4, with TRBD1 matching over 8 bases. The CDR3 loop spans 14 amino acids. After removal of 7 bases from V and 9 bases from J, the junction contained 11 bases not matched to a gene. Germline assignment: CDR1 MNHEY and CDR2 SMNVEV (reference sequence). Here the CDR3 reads CASTKTGTGSIQYF. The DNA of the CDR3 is TGTGCCAGCACTAAGACCGGGACAGGAAGCATTCAGTACTTC.

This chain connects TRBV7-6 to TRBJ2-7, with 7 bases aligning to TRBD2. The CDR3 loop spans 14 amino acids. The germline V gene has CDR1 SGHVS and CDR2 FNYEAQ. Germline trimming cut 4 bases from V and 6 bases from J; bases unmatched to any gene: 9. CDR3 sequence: CASSYGGGPGEQYF. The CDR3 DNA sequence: TGTGCCAGCAGCTATGGGGGAGGGCCGGGCGAGCAGTACTTC.